This T cell receptor (beta chain) was retrieved from a study of long-term antiretroviral therapy in people with HIV. In germline, CDR1 is LGHNA, CDR2 YSLEER. The V end lost 0 bases, the J end lost 5 bases, and 14 bases lay between the germline ends. The CDR3 sequence is 15 residues long. Every single participant having HIV got treatment inside the United States. A v3.0 immunoSEQ assay was performed at survey level. Generated by immunoSEQ multiplex PCR, the TCRdb table keeps only in-frame clones and is missing some. The data contain about 27,000 clones, roughly 80% of them singletons. This clonotype was sampled from a man aged 35-49 years with HIV. The V and J genes are TRBV4-3 and TRBJ2-7; unclear D gene. The material sequenced was unsorted PBMCs, taken 3 years after starting antiretroviral therapy. The CDR3 protein is CASSQDGLSRDEQYF. CDR3 nucleotides: TGCGCCAGCAGCCAAGACGGGTTAAGTAGGGACGAGCAGTACTTC.